This T cell receptor (beta chain) was found in a study of high-grade serous ovarian cancer treatment subgroups (dated by TCRdb to the early 2020s). As for the study more broadly: Sequencing yielded a mean of about 15,000 reads and approximately 7,000 unique TCR beta rearrangements per sample. The study profiled TCR beta repertoires in high-grade serous ovarian cancer patients grouped by complete gross resection or neoadjuvant chemotherapy response under a laparoscopic triage algorithm. The cohort comprised about 30 patients: around ten with no residual disease after primary surgery (R0), around ten excellent NACT responders, and around ten poor NACT responders. One primary tumor sample and two metastatic tumor samples were collected from each patient, for a total of 90 or so samples.

General findings and caveats noted by the study authors: Repertoire similarity between tumors of the same patient ranged roughly 0.095 to 0.8, whereas almost no similarity was seen between different patients. TCR repertoire analyses were focused on CDR3, and CDR1 and CDR2 were not analyzed. TCR clonal relatedness correlated positively with neoantigen level and, by trend, with copy number variation and mutation load from whole-genome sequencing. Bulk tumor TCR sequencing lacked spatial information, limiting insight into HGSC tumor complexity and diversity.

The 80 to 95 tumor samples were subjected to high-throughput TCR profiling using ImmunoSEQ. The study's processing was this. To measure repertoire diversity, the metrics used were richness (unique productive sequences), clonality, evenness and relatedness, and the Bhattacharyya coefficient was used to assess similarity between samples. Conclusions stayed consistent in a sensitivity analysis that left out TCRs with fewer than two reads. TCRdb re-hosts the immuneACCESS table, in-frame sequences only. Its copies lack some clones; in the studies checked, an unresolved V gene accounts for under half of them, and the cause for the rest is not known. D and trimming were read from the DNA, whereas the V and J calls and clone size are those reported in that table. The sample table records 7,000 or so clones; 60% to 80% of these occur just once. Clones ranked in the top ten supply 4.5% to 6% of the sample.

This clone is deemed medium-sized (0.01 to 0.1%). The specificity of this receptor is unknown. One base away there is no much larger clone; base qualities are not given. The CDR3 covers 13 residues, taking in both the cysteine and the phenylalanine. The only DNA kept is the CDR3, 39 bases in frame from the first base. Relative to germline, V is 3 bases shorter and J is 2 bases shorter, with 7 bases between their ends. CDR1 and CDR2 are read off the germline V gene as SGDLS and YYNGEE. Tumor samples were collected prior to definitive surgery or chemotherapy. Genomic DNA extraction was performed by the MD Anderson Biospecimen Extraction Resource, and TCR sequencing was carried out by the MD Anderson Cancer Genomics Laboratory.

The chain is made from TRBV9 and TRBJ2-3; a weak D assignment points to TRBD2 (6 bases agree). This receptor was identified in a human donor with high-grade serous ovarian cancer. The sequenced sample consisted of tumor tissue. The CDR3 here reads CASSADYTDTQYF. In nucleotide form, the sequence is TGTGCCAGCAGCGCGGACTACACAGATACGCAGTATTTT.